A selection of T cell receptor beta chains follows, all from one sample in a study of response to subunit inactivated influenza vaccine. A single record per CDR3 protein comes from TCRdb applying MiXCR to the RT-PCR reads. In the table there are some 520,000 distinct CDR3 sequences, about 15% of which are singletons. Sample: CD4+ T cells sorted from PBMCs, taken less than 25 months after vaccination. Receptors were obtained from a man between 50 and 69 years old who received an inactivated influenza vaccine. CDR3s include the opening cysteine and the closing phenylalanine or tryptophan. A D gene is named only where the DNA matches it firmly. Part of the rows lack a size; the others show once, few, many or a class for expanded clones.

TRBJ2-1 NA TRBV5-1 many CASSLERGSYNEQFF TGTGCCAGCAGCTTAGAAAGGGGCTCCTACAATGAGCAGTTCTTC
TRBJ2-5 NA TRBV12-3/TRBV12-4 few CASTLGHLQETQYF TGTGCCAGCACCTTGGGACACCTCCAAGAGACCCAGTACTTC
TRBJ1-1 NA TRBV2 many CASNGPGGTTEAFF TGTGCCAGCAATGGGCCGGGGGGCACTACTGAAGCTTTCTTT
TRBJ2-2 TRBD1 TRBV6-1 NA CASSNPSGQPINTGELFF TGTGCCAGCAGTAATCCATCGGGACAGCCGATAAACACCGGGGAGCTGTTTTTT
TRBJ2-7 TRBD1 TRBV29-1 once CSVRTGGKYEQYF TGCAGCGTAAGGACAGGGGGCAAATACGAGCAGTACTTC
TRBJ2-4 NA TRBV4-1 NA CASSNLGTQLAKNIQYF TGCGCCAGCAGCAACCTCGGGACACAGCTAGCCAAAAACATTCAGTACTTC
TRBJ2-7 TRBD2 TRBV4-3 NA CASSQRTSGRTYEQYF TGCGCCAGCAGCCAACGGACTAGCGGGAGGACCTACGAGCAGTACTTC
TRBJ2-2 TRBD2 TRBV2 NA CASKRLADLNLGELFF TGTGCCAGCAAGCGGCTAGCGGACCTTAACCTCGGGGAGCTGTTTTTT
TRBJ1-2 NA TRBV28 few CASRPGTTDYGYTF TGTGCCAGCAGACCAGGGACAACGGACTATGGCTACACCTTC
TRBJ2-7 TRBD1 TRBV11-2 NA CASSSSSGQGYEQYF TGTGCCAGCAGCTCCTCTTCTGGACAGGGCTACGAGCAGTACTTC
TRBJ1-2 TRBD1 TRBV10-3 few CAIHQGVNYGYTF TGTGCCATACATCAGGGGGTTAACTATGGCTACACCTTC
TRBJ2-6 NA TRBV28 NA CASSGVAGSPSGANVLTF TGTGCCAGCAGTGGGGTGGCGGGGAGCCCTTCTGGGGCCAACGTCCTGACTTTC
TRBJ2-7 TRBD2 TRBV20-1 few CSAGTSGRAGSHEQYF TGCAGTGCAGGGACTAGCGGGAGGGCCGGGTCCCACGAGCAGTACTTC
TRBJ2-3 TRBD1 TRBV14 many CASSQTGGSTDTQYF TGTGCCAGCAGCCAGACAGGGGGTAGCACAGATACGCAGTATTTT
TRBJ1-1 NA TRBV2 NA CASRGGRAAEAFF TGTGCCAGCAGGGGTGGGCGGGCGGCTGAAGCTTTCTTT
TRBJ1-1 NA TRBV4-1 many CASSQVRSAAGVF TGCGCCAGCAGCCAAGTACGCTCCGCGGCGGGAGTCTTT
TRBJ2-1 TRBD2 TRBV20-1 NA CSARDLRLAGVPEQFF TGCAGTGCTAGAGATCTCCGACTAGCGGGAGTCCCTGAGCAGTTCTTC
TRBJ2-3 TRBD2 TRBV29-1 many CSVEDFVTSGRAWSTDTQYF TGCAGCGTTGAAGATTTCGTGACTAGCGGGAGGGCCTGGTCTACAGATACGCAGTATTTT
TRBJ2-3 NA TRBV6-1 few CATRRLDTDTQYF TGTGCCACGAGACGCCTTGATACAGATACGCAGTATTTT
TRBJ1-5 NA TRBV20-1 many CSASQVDSNQPQHF TGCAGTGCTAGCCAGGTCGATAGCAATCAGCCCCAGCATTTT
TRBJ1-5 TRBD1 TRBV5-8 few CASSRTGLAQHF TGTGCCAGCAGCCGGACAGGGTTGGCCCAGCATTTT
TRBJ2-2 TRBD2 TRBV7-7 NA CASGAAGGTGELFF TGTGCTAGCGGGGCAGCGGGGGGAACCGGGGAGCTGTTTTTT
TRBJ1-2 NA TRBV4-3 NA CASSPGRNIYGYTF TGCGCCAGCAGCCCGGGACGGAACATCTATGGCTACACCTTC
TRBJ1-6 NA TRBV30 NA CAWRTRGTYNSPLHF TGTGCCTGGAGAACTAGAGGGACCTATAATTCACCCCTCCACTTT
TRBJ1-6 NA TRBV6-2/TRBV6-3 NA CASRRVNSPLHF TGTGCCAGCCGACGGGTGAATTCACCCCTCCACTTT
TRBJ1-1 NA TRBV12-3/TRBV12-4 NA CASRIASGAAEAFF TGTGCCAGCAGAATCGCTTCGGGGGCCGCTGAAGCTTTCTTT
TRBJ1-2 TRBD1 TRBV12-3/TRBV12-4 few CASSPVGQNYGYTF TGTGCCAGCAGTCCTGTGGGACAGAACTATGGCTACACCTTC
TRBJ2-7 NA TRBV6-5 NA CASSRTHYEQYF TGTGCCAGCTCCAGGACCCATTACGAGCAGTACTTC
TRBJ1-5 NA TRBV5-6 NA CASSSLKQPISNQPQHF TGTGCCAGCAGCTCATTAAAACAGCCGATCAGCAATCAGCCCCAGCATTTT
TRBJ2-7 NA TRBV20-1 few CSASTDSPSREQYF TGCAGTGCTAGTACTGACTCGCCCTCCCGCGAGCAGTACTTC
TRBJ2-3 NA TRBV5-1 NA CASSLPNAGLSTDTQYF TGCGCCAGCAGCTTGCCGAACGCAGGGCTTAGCACAGATACGCAGTATTTT
TRBJ2-1 TRBD1 TRBV11-2 few CASSLEGQIYNEQFF TGTGCCAGCAGCTTAGAGGGACAGATTTACAATGAGCAGTTCTTC
TRBJ2-7 NA TRBV7-9 few CASSAGTAPPYEQYF TGTGCCAGCAGCGCCGGGACGGCACCTCCTTACGAGCAGTACTTC
TRBJ2-1 TRBD1 TRBV7-2 many CASSEGQSSYNEQFF TGTGCCAGCAGCGAGGGACAGAGCTCCTACAATGAGCAGTTCTTC
TRBJ1-1 NA TRBV7-2 few CASSKAGTMGEAFF TGTGCCAGCAGCAAGGCAGGAACGATGGGTGAAGCTTTCTTT
TRBJ1-2 NA TRBV7-9 few CASSQDSSNYGYTF TGTGCCAGCAGCCAGGACAGTTCTAACTATGGCTACACCTTC
TRBJ1-2 NA TRBV5-6 NA CASSLDSRGGYGYTF TGTGCCAGCAGCTTGGATAGCAGGGGAGGCTATGGCTACACCTTC
TRBJ1-5 NA TRBV5-6 NA CASSGRRQGTNQPQHF TGTGCCAGCAGCGGCCGGAGGCAGGGAACCAATCAGCCCCAGCATTTT
TRBJ2-3 NA TRBV14 NA CASSQKGGDTQYF TGTGCCAGCAGCCAAAAGGGGGGTGATACGCAGTATTTT
TRBJ1-6 NA TRBV6-5 NA CASSYSGDNSPLHF TGTGCCAGCAGTTACTCAGGGGACAATTCACCCCTCCACTTT
TRBJ2-1 TRBD1 TRBV14 NA CASSQAQGARRSHEQFF TGTGCCAGCAGCCAAGCGCAGGGGGCGCGGAGGTCCCATGAGCAGTTCTTC
TRBJ2-1 NA TRBV7-8 few CASSQGHPGQFF TGTGCCAGCAGCCAGGGACACCCAGGCCAGTTCTTC
TRBJ2-1 TRBD1 TRBV10-3 few CAISRTGPSRNEQFF TGTGCCATCAGCCGGACAGGGCCATCTCGGAATGAGCAGTTCTTC
TRBJ1-6 TRBD1 TRBV20-1 NA CSARTGGIYHSPLHF TGCAGTGCAAGGACAGGGGGTATTTACCATTCACCCCTCCACTTT
TRBJ2-7 TRBD1 TRBV20-1 few CSAPGGNYEQYF TGCAGTGCACCAGGGGGCAACTACGAGCAGTACTTC
TRBJ2-3 NA TRBV9 few CASSVNAGATDTQYF TGTGCCAGCAGCGTAAACGCGGGGGCGACAGATACGCAGTATTTT
TRBJ2-7 NA TRBV7-2 NA CASSPGWAYEQYF TGTGCCAGCAGCCCTGGTTGGGCATACGAGCAGTACTTC
TRBJ1-5 TRBD1 TRBV20-1 few CSASWGQSNQPQHF TGCAGTGCTAGTTGGGGACAGAGCAATCAGCCCCAGCATTTT
TRBJ2-3 NA TRBV6-5 NA CASSYSWADTQYF TGTGCCAGCAGTTACTCGTGGGCAGATACGCAGTATTTT